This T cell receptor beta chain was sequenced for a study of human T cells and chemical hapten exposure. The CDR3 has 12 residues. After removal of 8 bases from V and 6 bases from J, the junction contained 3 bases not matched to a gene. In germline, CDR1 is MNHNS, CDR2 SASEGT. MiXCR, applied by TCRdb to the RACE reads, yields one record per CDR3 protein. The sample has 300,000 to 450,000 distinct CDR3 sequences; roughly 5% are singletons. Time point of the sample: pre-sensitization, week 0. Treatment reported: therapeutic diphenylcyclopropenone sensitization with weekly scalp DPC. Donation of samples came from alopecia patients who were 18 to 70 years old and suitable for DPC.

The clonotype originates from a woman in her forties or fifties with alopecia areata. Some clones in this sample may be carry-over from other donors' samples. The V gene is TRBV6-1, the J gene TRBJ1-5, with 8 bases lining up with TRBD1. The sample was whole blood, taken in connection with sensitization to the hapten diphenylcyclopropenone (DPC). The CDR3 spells CASGDRPQPQHF. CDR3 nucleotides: TGTGCCAGCGGGGACAGGCCTCAGCCCCAGCATTTT.